The present TCR beta chain was sequenced within a study of T-cell memory formation after mild COVID-19. The study's findings and limits: Some clones that responded turned up in pre-infection memory, which suggests that cross-reactive memory joined in. Clones that got smaller from day 15 to 85 had even CD4/CD8, while clones growing later tipped toward CD4+.

Germline lookup yields CDR1 MNHEY and CDR2 SMNVEV (reference sequence). The junction had 9 bases not matched to a gene; V was cut back by 5 bases and J by 6 bases. The CDR3 is 14 amino acids. A note on this clonotype: Its specificity is not known.

After 5'RACE with constant-segment primers, TCR alpha and TCR beta cDNA libraries carrying sample barcodes and UMIs were obtained. TCRdb re-analysed the 5' RACE reads in MiXCR, keeping a single row per CDR3 protein. The top ten clones hold around 20% of a sample with under 300,000 distinct CDR3 sequences, approximately 10% of them seen once. The source material was PBMCs or a T cell subset sorted from them (not recorded which). The gene calls are TRBV27 and TRBJ2-7; TRBD1 matches at 8 bases. The receptor comes from a young man who had mild COVID-19 (a few samples of this study predate the infection). Cell type and time point are not known. The CDR3 here is CASSPWTGPREQYF. In nucleotides, the CDR3 is TGTGCCAGCAGTCCATGGACAGGGCCCCGCGAGCAGTACTTC.